This is a list of T cell receptor beta chains from one sample in a study of OX40 agonist ivuxolimab in advanced cancers. The assay was immunoSEQ multiplex PCR, and TCRdb's table has in-frame clones only and misses some. The table shows tens of thousands of clones, with about 87% occurring only once. The sequencing used CD4+ or CD8+ T cells sorted from blood, collected in a trial of the OX40 agonist ivuxolimab. All receptors come from an adult with an advanced solid tumor such as melanoma, head and neck, liver or kidney cancer. The CDR3 runs from the conserved cysteine through the conserved F or W.

j_call,v_call,cdr3_aa
TRBJ1-4,TRBV7-2,CASSLEVFGTEKLFF
TRBJ2-1,TRBV9,CASSVAMNEQFF
TRBJ2-2,TRBV28,CASIRDKNTGELFF
TRBJ1-4,TRBV30,CAWTDRGPTNEKLFF
TRBJ2-1,TRBV7-9,CASSQTAGRSYNEQFF
TRBJ1-1,TRBV29-1,CSVARGLGTEAFF
TRBJ1-1,TRBV11-2,CASSQDGVFTEAFF
TRBJ1-5,TRBV19,CASGIRGENQPQHF
TRBJ1-3,TRBV6-5,CASMATVISGNTIYF
TRBJ1-5,TRBV28,CASSFRQGGLSNQPQHF
TRBJ1-1,TRBV6-6,CASSYAVRDTEAFF
TRBJ1-2,TRBV4-3,CASSLMQGSRGGYTF
TRBJ1-1,TRBV4-1,CASSHYGQGTTEAFF